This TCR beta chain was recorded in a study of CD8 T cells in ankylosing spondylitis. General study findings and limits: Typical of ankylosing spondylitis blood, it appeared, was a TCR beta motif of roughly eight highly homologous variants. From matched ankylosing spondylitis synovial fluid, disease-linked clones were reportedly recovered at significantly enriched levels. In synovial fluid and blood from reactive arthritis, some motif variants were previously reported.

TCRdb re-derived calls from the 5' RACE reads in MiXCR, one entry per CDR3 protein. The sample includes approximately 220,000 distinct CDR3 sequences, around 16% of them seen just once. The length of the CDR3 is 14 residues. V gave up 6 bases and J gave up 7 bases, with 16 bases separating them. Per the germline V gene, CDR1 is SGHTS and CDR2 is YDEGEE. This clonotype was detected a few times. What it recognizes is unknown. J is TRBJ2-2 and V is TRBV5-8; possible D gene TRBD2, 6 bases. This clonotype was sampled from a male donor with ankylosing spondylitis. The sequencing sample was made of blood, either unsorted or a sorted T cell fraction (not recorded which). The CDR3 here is CASTLPDYNGELFF. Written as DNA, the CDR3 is TGTGCCAGCACTCTCCCGGACTATAACGGGGAGCTGTTTTTT.